This T cell receptor beta chain was profiled in a study of T cells in Graves' hyperthyroidism and ophthalmopathy. RNA transcripts gave rise to amplified TCR beta CDR3 regions. The HTBI primer set was used in a first-round RT-PCR of the TCR CDR3. Each CDR3 protein is one row after TCRdb ran MiXCR on the multiplex PCR reads. The sample includes 550,000 to 850,000 distinct CDR3 sequences, roughly a sixth of them seen just once. This clonotype was picked up a small number of times. The CDR3 is made up of 13 amino acids. Trimming removed 0 bases at V and 6 bases at J, with 9 bases between. From germline, CDR1 is SGHRS and CDR2 YFSETQ.

This receptor was identified in a woman in her 50s with Graves' hyperthyroidism that later progressed to Graves' ophthalmopathy. Sequencing was performed on blood. V is TRBV5-1 and J is TRBJ1-2; D ambiguous. The CDR3, as DNA: TGCGCCAGCAGCTTGGGCCAGGCTCATGGCTACACCTTC. Its translation: CASSLGQAHGYTF.